The sequence of this T cell receptor (beta chain) was determined in a study of neurological immune-mediated disorders. The overall study: The disease course was relapsing-remitting in roughly 30 and secondary progressive in about 9% of the roughly 35 multiple sclerosis patients.

This clonotype was counted at least ten times. The unsorted libraries were generated from a total of 2 million PBMCs, which had been stored in RNAlater at -80 C. The cDNA came from 5'RACE, which used 10-nucleotide random UMIs. TCRdb independently ran MiXCR on the 5' RACE reads; one entry per CDR3 protein. The sample consists of tens of thousands of distinct CDR3 sequences, around 3.4% of them appearing once. The length of the CDR3 is 16 residues. The V and J ends lost 5 bases and 0 bases respectively, with 17 bases between them. Sequencing used PBMCs. The chain combines TRBV12-3 or TRBV12-4 with TRBJ2-7; no reliable D call. This TCR derives from a woman aged 25 to 45 with multiple sclerosis. CDR3 amino acids: CASSLGRGISSYEQYF. As DNA, the CDR3 is TGTGCCAGCAGTCTGGGCCGCGGTATTAGCTCCTACGAGCAGTACTTC.